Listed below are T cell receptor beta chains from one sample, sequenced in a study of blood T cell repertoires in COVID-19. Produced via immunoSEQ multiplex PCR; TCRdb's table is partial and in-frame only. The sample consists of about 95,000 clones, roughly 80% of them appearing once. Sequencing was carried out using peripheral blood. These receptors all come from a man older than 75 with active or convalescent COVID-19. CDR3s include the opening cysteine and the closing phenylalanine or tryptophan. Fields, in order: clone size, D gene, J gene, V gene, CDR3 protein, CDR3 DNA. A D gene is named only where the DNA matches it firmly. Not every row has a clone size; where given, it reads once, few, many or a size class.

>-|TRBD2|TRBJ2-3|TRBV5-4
CASSPETSGTDTQYF
TGTGCCAGCAGCCCTGAGACTAGCGGCACAGATACGCAGTATTTT
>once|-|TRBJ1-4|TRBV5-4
CASSRTTRTNEKLFF
TGTGCCAGCAGCCGGACAACCAGAACTAATGAAAAACTGTTTTTT
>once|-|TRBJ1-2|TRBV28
CASSSLTYGYTF
TGTGCCAGCAGTTCCTTAACTTATGGCTACACCTTC
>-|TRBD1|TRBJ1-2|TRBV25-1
CASSELDRGHGYTF
TGTGCCAGCAGTGAGCTTGACAGGGGGCATGGCTACACCTTC
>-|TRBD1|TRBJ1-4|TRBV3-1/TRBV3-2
CASSHLGQGNEKLFF
TGTGCCAGCAGCCACCTGGGACAGGGTAATGAAAAACTGTTTTTT
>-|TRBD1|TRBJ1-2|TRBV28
CASSPTRRDRAYGYTF
TGTGCCAGCAGTCCGACCCGGCGGGACAGGGCCTATGGCTACACCTTC
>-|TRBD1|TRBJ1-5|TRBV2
CASSDVGTGVKPQHF
TGTGCCAGCAGTGACGTCGGGACAGGGGTAAAGCCCCAGCATTTT
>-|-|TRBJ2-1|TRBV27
CASSLGGTYNEQFF
TGTGCCAGCAGTCTCGGAGGAACGTACAATGAGCAGTTCTTC
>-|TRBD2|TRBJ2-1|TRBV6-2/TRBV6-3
CASSYWASGGHPGSYNEQFF
TGTGCCAGCAGTTATTGGGCTAGCGGGGGCCACCCAGGCTCCTACAATGAGCAGTTCTTC
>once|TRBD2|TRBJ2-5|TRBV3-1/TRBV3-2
CASSQAATSGEETQYF
TGTGCCAGCAGCCAAGCCGCGACTAGCGGGGAAGAGACCCAGTACTTC